This T cell receptor beta chain was obtained from a study of Graves' ophthalmopathy and Graves' hyperthyroidism. TCR beta CDR3 amplification used RNA transcripts. HTBI primers primed a first-round RT-PCR, and a second-round multiplex PCR followed. TCRdb independently ran MiXCR on the multiplex PCR reads; one entry per CDR3 protein. This sample has about 58,000 distinct CDR3 sequences, with roughly half found just once. This clonotype showed up many times. The sequence derives from an adult woman with Graves' ophthalmopathy. What was sequenced was peripheral blood.

The CDR3 reads CASSPISNEQFF. In DNA, the CDR3 is TGTGCCAGTAGTCCTATATCGAATGAGCAGTTCTTC. This chain connects TRBV19 to TRBJ2-1; D remains ambiguous. V was shortened by 5 bases and J by 7 bases, with 9 bases between the two germline ends. CDR1 LNHDA and CDR2 SQIVND come from the germline V gene (reference sequence). The CDR3 has 12 amino acids.